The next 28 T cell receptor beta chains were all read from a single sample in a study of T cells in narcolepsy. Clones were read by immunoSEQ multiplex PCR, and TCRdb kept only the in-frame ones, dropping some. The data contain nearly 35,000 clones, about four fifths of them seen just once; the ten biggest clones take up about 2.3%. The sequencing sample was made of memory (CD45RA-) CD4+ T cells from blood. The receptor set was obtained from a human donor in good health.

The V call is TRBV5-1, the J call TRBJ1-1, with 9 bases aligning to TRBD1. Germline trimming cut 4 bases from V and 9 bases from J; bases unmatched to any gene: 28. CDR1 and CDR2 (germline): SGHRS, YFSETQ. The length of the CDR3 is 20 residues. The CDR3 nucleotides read TGCGCCAGCAGCCCTAACTTACAGGGGGCTATGGAACTACCCCAAACTAAAGCTTTCTTT. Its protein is CASSPNLQGAMELPQTKAFF.

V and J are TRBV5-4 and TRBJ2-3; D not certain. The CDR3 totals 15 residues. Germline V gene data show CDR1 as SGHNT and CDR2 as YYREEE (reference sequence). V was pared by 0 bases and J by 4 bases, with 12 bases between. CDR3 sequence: CASSLESRVSDTQYF. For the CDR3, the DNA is TGTGCCAGCAGCTTGGAATCCCGTGTTTCAGATACGCAGTATTTT.

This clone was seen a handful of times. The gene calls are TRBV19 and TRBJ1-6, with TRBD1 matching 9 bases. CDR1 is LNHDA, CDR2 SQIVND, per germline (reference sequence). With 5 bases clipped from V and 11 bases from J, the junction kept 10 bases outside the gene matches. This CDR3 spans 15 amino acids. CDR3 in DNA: TGTGCCAGTAGTGCATCGACAGGGGGGATTGCACCCCTCCACTTT. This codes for CASSASTGGIAPLHF.

CDR3 nucleotides: TGTGCCAGCAGCCTTTTGGATGGGGTGGATGGCTACACCTTC. Translation: CASSLLDGVDGYTF. V usage is TRBV6-1 and J usage is TRBJ1-2; D is ambiguous. Germline values: CDR1 MNHNS, CDR2 SASEGT. This CDR3 has 14 residues. Trimming took off 6 bases at V and 6 bases at J, with 17 bases between the two ends.

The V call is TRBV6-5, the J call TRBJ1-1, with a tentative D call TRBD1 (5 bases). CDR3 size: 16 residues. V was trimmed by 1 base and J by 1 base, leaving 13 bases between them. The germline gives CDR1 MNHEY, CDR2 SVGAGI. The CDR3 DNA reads TGTGCCAGCAGTTACTTTACTGGGCAGGGGAACACTGAAGCTTTCTTT. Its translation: CASSYFTGQGNTEAFF.

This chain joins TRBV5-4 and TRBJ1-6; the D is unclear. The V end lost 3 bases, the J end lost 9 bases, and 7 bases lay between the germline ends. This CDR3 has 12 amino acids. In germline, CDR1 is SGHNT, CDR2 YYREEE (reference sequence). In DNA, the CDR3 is TGTGCCAGCAGCTCATATCGTTCACCCCTCCACTTT. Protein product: CASSSYRSPLHF.

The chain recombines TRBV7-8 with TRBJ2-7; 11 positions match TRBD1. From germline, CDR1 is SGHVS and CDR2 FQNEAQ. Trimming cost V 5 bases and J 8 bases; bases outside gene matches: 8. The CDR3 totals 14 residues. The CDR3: CASSQGTGGGKQYF. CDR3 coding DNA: TGTGCCAGCAGCCAAGGGACAGGGGGTGGAAAGCAGTACTTC.

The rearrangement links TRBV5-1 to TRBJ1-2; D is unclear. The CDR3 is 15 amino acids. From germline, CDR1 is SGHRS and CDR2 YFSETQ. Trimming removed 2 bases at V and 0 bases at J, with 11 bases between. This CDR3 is CASSLDRAANYGYTF. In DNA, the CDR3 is TGCGCCAGCAGCTTAGATCGTGCAGCTAACTATGGCTACACCTTC.

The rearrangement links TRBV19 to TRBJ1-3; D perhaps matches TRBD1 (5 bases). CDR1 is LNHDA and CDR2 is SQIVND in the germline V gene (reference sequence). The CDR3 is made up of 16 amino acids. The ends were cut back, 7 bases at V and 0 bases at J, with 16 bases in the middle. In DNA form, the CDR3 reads TGTGCCAGTACCAGGGACTGGGGGTCCTCTGGAAACACCATATATTTT. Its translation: CASTRDWGSSGNTIYF. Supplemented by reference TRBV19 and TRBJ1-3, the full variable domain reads DGGITQSPKYLFRKEGQNVTLSCEQNLNHDAMYWYRQDPGQGLRLIYYSQIVNDFQKGDIAEGYSVSREKKESFPLTVTSAQKNPTAFYLCASTRDWGSSGNTIYFGEGSWLTVV.

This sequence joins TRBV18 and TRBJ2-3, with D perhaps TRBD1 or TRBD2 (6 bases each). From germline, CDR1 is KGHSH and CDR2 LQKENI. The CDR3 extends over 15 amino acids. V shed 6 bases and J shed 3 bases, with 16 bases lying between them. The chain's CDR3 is CASSEGRGGTDTQYF. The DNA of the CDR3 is TGTGCCAGCTCCGAGGGCAGGGGAGGTACAGATACGCAGTATTTT.

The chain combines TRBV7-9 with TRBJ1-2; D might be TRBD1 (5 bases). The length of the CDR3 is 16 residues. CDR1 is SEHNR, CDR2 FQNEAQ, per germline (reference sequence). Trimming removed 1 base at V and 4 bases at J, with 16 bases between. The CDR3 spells CASSLDGRDRSYGYTF. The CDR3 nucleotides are TGTGCCAGCAGCTTAGATGGGCGTGACAGATCCTATGGCTACACCTTC.

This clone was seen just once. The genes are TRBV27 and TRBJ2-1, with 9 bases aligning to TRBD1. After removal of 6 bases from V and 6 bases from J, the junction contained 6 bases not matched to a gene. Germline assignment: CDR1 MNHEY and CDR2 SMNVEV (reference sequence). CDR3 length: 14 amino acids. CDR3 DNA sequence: TGTGCCAGCAGCCGGGACAGGGCGTCCAATGAGCAGTTCTTC. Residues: CASSRDRASNEQFF.

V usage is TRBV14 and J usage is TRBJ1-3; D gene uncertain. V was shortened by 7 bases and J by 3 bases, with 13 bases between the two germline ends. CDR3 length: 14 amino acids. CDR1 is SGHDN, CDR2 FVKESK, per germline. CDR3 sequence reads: CASNPGPHGNTIYF. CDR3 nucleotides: TGTGCCAGCAACCCCGGGCCCCATGGAAACACCATATATTTT.

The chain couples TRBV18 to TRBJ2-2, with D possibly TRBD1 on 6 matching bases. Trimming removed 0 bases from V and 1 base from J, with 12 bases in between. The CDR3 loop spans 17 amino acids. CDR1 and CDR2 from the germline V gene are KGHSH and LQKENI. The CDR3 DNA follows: TGTGCCAGCTCACCACCTAAGACAGGTCTGAACACCGGGGAGCTGTTTTTT. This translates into CASSPPKTGLNTGELFF.

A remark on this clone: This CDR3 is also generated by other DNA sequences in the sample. The CDR3 region is CASSPGQGNQPQHF. The DNA of the CDR3 is TGTGCCAGCAGCCCCGGACAGGGGAATCAGCCCCAGCATTTT. This rearrangement joins TRBV7-2 to TRBJ1-5; 9 nucleotides line up with TRBD1. Losses at the gene ends were 5 bases for V and 4 bases for J; bases not matched to a gene: 3. The CDR3 has 14 amino acids. The germline gives CDR1 SGHTA, CDR2 FQGNSA.

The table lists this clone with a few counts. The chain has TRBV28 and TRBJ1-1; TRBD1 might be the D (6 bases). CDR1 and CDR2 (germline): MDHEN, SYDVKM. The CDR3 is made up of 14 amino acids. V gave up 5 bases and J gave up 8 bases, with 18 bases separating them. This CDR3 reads CASSPLGGREEAFF. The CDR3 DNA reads TGTGCCAGCAGTCCACTCGGGGGGCGAGAAGAAGCTTTCTTT.

The CDR3, as DNA: TGTGCCAGCAGCCCGAAAGGGGGGCTGTGGTACACTGAAGCTTTCTTT. Residues: CASSPKGGLWYTEAFF. This sequence joins TRBV5-6 and TRBJ1-1; the D gene is possibly TRBD1 (6 bases). Looked up from germline, CDR1 is SGHDT and CDR2 is YYEEEE. This CDR3 has 16 residues. V was cut by 4 bases and J by 3 bases, with 19 bases left in between.

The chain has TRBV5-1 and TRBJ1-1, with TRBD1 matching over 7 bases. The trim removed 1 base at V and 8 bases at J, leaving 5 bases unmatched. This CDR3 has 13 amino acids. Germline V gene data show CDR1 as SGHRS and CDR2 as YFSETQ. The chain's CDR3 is CASSLNGGGEAFF. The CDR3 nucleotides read TGCGCCAGCAGCTTGAATGGAGGGGGCGAAGCTTTCTTT.

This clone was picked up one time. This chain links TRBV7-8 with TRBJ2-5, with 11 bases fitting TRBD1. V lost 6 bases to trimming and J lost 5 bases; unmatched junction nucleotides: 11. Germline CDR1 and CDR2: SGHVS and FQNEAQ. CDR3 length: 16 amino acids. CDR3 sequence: CASRIPPGQGEETQYF. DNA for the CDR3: TGTGCCAGCAGAATCCCGCCGGGACAGGGGGAGGAGACCCAGTACTTC. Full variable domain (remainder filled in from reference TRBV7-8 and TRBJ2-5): GAGVSQSPRYKVAKRGQDVALRCDPISGHVSLFWYQQALGQGPEFLTYFQNEAQLDKSGLPSDRFFAERPEGSVSTLKIQRTQQEDSAVYLCASRIPPGQGEETQYFGPGTRLLVL.

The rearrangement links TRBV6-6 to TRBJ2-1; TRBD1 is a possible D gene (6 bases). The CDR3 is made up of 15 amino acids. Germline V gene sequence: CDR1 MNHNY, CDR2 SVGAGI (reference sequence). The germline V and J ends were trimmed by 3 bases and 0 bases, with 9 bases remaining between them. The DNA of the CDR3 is TGTGCCAGCAGTTATCAGGGGAGCTCCTACAATGAGCAGTTCTTC. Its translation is CASSYQGSSYNEQFF.

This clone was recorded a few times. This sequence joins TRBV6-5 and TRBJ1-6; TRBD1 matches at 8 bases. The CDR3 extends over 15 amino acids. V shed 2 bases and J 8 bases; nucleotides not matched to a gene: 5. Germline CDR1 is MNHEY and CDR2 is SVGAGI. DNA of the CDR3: TGTGCCAGCAGTTACACGACAGGGGTTGATTCACCCCTCCACTTT. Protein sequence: CASSYTTGVDSPLHF.

The CDR3 sequence is CASSVAGDLADTQYF. The DNA for the CDR3 is TGTGCCAGCAGCGTAGCTGGGGACCTGGCAGATACGCAGTATTTT. The chain combines TRBV9 with TRBJ2-3; D is perhaps TRBD1 or TRBD2 (5 bases each). Germline CDR1 reads SGDLS; CDR2 reads YYNGEE. V lost 0 bases to trimming and J lost 4 bases, with 12 bases between them. This CDR3 is built from 15 residues.

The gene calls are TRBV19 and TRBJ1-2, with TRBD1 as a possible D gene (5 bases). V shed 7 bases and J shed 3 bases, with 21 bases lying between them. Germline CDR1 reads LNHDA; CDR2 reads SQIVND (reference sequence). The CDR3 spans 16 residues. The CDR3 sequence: CASKNGQGTSDYGYTF. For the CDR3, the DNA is TGTGCCAGTAAGAATGGCCAGGGAACAAGCGACTATGGCTACACCTTC.

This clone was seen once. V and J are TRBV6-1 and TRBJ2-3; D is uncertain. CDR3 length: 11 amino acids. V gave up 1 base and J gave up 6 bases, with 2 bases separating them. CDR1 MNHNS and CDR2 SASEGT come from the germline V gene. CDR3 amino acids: CASSEVDTQYF. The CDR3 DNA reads TGTGCCAGCAGTGAAGTGGATACGCAGTATTTT.

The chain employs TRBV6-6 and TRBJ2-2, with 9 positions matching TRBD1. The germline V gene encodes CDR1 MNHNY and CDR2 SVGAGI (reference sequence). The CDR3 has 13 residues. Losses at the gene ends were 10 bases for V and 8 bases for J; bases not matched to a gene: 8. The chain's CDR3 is CATGQGRIGELFF. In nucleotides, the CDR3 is TGTGCCACGGGACAGGGAAGAATTGGGGAGCTGTTTTTT.

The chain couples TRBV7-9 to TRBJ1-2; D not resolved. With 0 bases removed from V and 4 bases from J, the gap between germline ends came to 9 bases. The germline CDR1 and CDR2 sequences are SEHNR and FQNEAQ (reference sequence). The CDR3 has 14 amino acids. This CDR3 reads CASSLAGPGYGYTF. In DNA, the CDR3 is TGTGCCAGCAGCTTAGCTGGGCCCGGCTATGGCTACACCTTC.

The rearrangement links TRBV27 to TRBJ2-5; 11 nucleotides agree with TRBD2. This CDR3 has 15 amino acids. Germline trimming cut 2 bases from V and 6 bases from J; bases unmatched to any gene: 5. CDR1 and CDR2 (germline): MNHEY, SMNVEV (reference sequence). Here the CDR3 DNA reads TGTGCCAGCAGTTTAGCTAGCGGGGGGAGGAAGACCCAGTACTTC. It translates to CASSLASGGRKTQYF.

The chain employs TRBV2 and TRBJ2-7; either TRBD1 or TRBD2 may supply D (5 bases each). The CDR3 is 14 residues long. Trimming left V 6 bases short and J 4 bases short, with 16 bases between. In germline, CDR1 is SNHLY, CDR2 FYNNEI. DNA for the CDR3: TGTGCCAGCAGAGAAACCGGGACCCAATACGAGCAGTACTTC. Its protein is CASRETGTQYEQYF.